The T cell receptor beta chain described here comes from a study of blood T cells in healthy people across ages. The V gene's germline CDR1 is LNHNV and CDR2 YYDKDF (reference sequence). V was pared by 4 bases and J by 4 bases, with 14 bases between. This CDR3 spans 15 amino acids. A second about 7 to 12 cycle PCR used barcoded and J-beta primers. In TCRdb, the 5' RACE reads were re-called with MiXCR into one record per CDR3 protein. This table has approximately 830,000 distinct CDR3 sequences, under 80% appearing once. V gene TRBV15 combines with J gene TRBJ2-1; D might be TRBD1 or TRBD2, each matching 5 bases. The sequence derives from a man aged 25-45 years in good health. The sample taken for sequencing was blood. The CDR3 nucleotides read TGTGCCACCAGCAAAGGTCACGGGGCGTACAATGAGCAGTTCTTC. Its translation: CATSKGHGAYNEQFF.